This passage covers 14 T cell receptor beta chains from one sample sequenced in a study of T cell responses to AZD1222 COVID-19 vaccine. Repertoires were generated with immunoSEQ multiplex PCR, while TCRdb's copy carries only in-frame clones and drops some. The table lists about 130,000 clones, approximately 85% of them singletons. The input for sequencing was peripheral blood, taken 28 days after the second dose of the MenACWY control vaccine. Receptors originate from an adult who received the MenACWY meningococcal vaccine as a control.

Only a few counts were recorded for this clone. V is TRBV7-8 and J is TRBJ1-2; D unresolved. V shed 5 bases and J shed 3 bases, with 7 bases lying between them. The CDR3 spans 12 residues. Germline V lookup: CDR1 SGHVS, CDR2 FQNEAQ. The CDR3 is CASSLGDYGYTF. The CDR3 coding sequence is TGTGCCAGCAGCCTCGGGGACTATGGCTACACCTTC.

This chain links TRBV14 with TRBJ2-4, with 9 bases aligning to TRBD1. V shed 5 bases, J shed 2 bases, and the junction held 13 bases outside the gene matches. This CDR3 spans 18 amino acids. CDR1 is SGHDN, CDR2 FVKESK, per germline. The CDR3, as DNA: TGTGCCAGCAGCGAACGTCACAGGGGGCGCATGTCCAAAAACATTCAGTACTTC. This translates into CASSERHRGRMSKNIQYF.

The rearrangement links TRBV5-1 to TRBJ1-1; D is undetermined. CDR3 size: 15 residues. With 5 bases removed from V and 6 bases from J, the gap between germline ends came to 20 bases. Germline-derived CDR1 and CDR2 are SGHRS and YFSETQ. The CDR3 DNA reads TGCGCCAGCAGTCCTACTATGACTTATGTCGCTGAAGCTTTCTTT. Protein: CASSPTMTYVAEAFF.

V is TRBV7-9 and J is TRBJ1-4, with TRBD1 matching over 7 bases. The junction had 10 bases not matched to a gene; V was cut back by 5 bases and J by 4 bases. The CDR3 runs to 16 residues. Germline V gene lookup returns CDR1 SEHNR and CDR2 FQNEAQ (reference sequence). As DNA, the CDR3 is TGTGCCAGCAGCGCCCGACAGGGAACACTTAATGAAAAACTGTTTTTT. Protein: CASSARQGTLNEKLFF.

The chain couples TRBV11-2 to TRBJ2-3; D not certain. The CDR3 sequence is 12 residues long. Germline CDR1 SGHAT, CDR2 FQNNGV. Trimming took off 0 bases at V and 7 bases at J, with 5 bases between the two ends. The CDR3 nucleotides read TGTGCCAGCAGCTTAGAAGGTTATACGCAGTATTTT. Protein: CASSLEGYTQYF.

The chain employs TRBV7-9 and TRBJ2-7; possible D gene TRBD1, 6 bases. Germline values: CDR1 SEHNR, CDR2 FQNEAQ (reference sequence). V gave up 7 bases and J gave up 2 bases, with 9 bases separating them. CDR3 length equals 12 residues. This CDR3 reads CASTTGPYEQYV. The CDR3 region has the DNA TGTGCCAGCACGACAGGACCCTACGAGCAGTACGTC.

V gene TRBV10-3 combines with J gene TRBJ1-1; TRBD1 matches at 7 bases. This CDR3 has 15 residues. V shed 2 bases and J 4 bases; nucleotides not matched to a gene: 7. The germline V gene encodes CDR1 ENHRY and CDR2 SYGVKD. The CDR3 DNA sequence: TGTGCCATCAGTGAGGGACATCAGGGGGGCACTGAAGCTTTCTTT. Protein sequence: CAISEGHQGGTEAFF.

The chain carries TRBV11-3 and TRBJ2-3; the match to TRBD1 covers 8 bases. Losses at the gene ends were 6 bases for V and 6 bases for J; bases not matched to a gene: 8. The CDR3 totals 14 residues. Germline loops: CDR1 SGHNT, CDR2 YENEEA. The DNA for the CDR3 is TGTGCCAGCAGTTGGACAGGGTGGGGGGATACGCAGTATTTT. The encoded protein is CASSWTGWGDTQYF.

The rearrangement joins TRBV19 to TRBJ1-2; TRBD1 aligns across 8 bases. The trim removed 7 bases at V and 5 bases at J, leaving 9 bases unmatched. In germline, CDR1 is LNHDA, CDR2 SQIVND (reference sequence). CDR3 length: 14 residues. The CDR3 region is CASKTRQGSYGYTF. For the CDR3, the DNA is TGTGCCAGTAAAACAAGACAGGGGTCTTATGGCTACACCTTC.

The chain joins TRBV10-2 to TRBJ2-5, with a weak D call TRBD2 (6 bases). The V end lost 5 bases, the J end lost 1 base, and 8 bases lay between the germline ends. Per germline, CDR1 WSHSY and CDR2 SAAADI. The CDR3 runs 13 residues. For the CDR3, the DNA is TGCGCCAGCAGTCCGACTAGCCAAGAGACCCAGTACTTC. It yields the protein CASSPTSQETQYF.

The gene calls are TRBV28 and TRBJ1-2; D unresolved. V lost 1 base to trimming and J lost 0 bases, with 6 bases between them. The CDR3 extends over 14 amino acids. Germline CDR1 MDHEN, CDR2 SYDVKM. CDR3 sequence reads: CASSLLAPNYGYTF. CDR3 bases: TGTGCCAGCAGTTTATTGGCGCCTAACTATGGCTACACCTTC.

This clone was detected once. The genes are TRBV7-2 and TRBJ2-5; the match to TRBD1 covers 7 bases. The trim removed 6 bases at V and 1 base at J, leaving 2 bases unmatched. CDR1 SGHTA and CDR2 FQGNSA come from the germline V gene. The CDR3 runs to 13 residues. The CDR3 DNA sequence: TGTGCCAGCAGGACAGGGCCCCAAGAGACCCAGTACTTC. The encoded protein is CASRTGPQETQYF.

This CDR3 reads CASSYSVRGGWGYTF. The CDR3 nucleotides are TGTGCCAGCAGTTACTCGGTCCGTGGTGGATGGGGCTACACCTTC. The chain employs TRBV6-5 and TRBJ1-2; D gene ambiguous. This CDR3 spans 15 amino acids. Trimming shortened V by 0 bases and J by 8 bases, and 16 bases separated the two germline ends. Germline-derived CDR1 and CDR2 are MNHEY and SVGAGI.

The chain is built from TRBV19 and TRBJ1-1, with D perhaps TRBD1 (5 bases). Trimming took 5 bases from V and 0 from J, leaving 13 bases between them. Germline V gene sequence: CDR1 LNHDA, CDR2 SQIVND (reference sequence). The length of the CDR3 is 15 residues. The DNA of the CDR3 is TGTGCCAGTAGTGCTTCCAGGACAATGAACACTGAAGCTTTCTTT. Its translation: CASSASRTMNTEAFF. Combining the CDR3 with reference TRBV19 and TRBJ1-1 gives the whole variable domain DGGITQSPKYLFRKEGQNVTLSCEQNLNHDAMYWYRQDPGQGLRLIYYSQIVNDFQKGDIAEGYSVSREKKESFPLTVTSAQKNPTAFYLCASSASRTMNTEAFFGQGTRLTVV.